These 17 T cell receptor beta chains came from one sample sequenced in a study of T cell repertoires in cytomegalovirus infection. TCRdb independently ran MiXCR on the reads; one entry per CDR3 protein. Among over 300,000 distinct CDR3 sequences listed, 15% to 20% were seen once. The source material was PBMCs. The receptors come from a human donor in good health (CMV status not recorded). Some clones in this sample may be carry-over from other donors' samples.

This clonotype has a handful of counts. The chain recombines TRBV27 with TRBJ2-5; 7 positions agree with TRBD1. Trimming cost V 6 bases and J 2 bases; bases outside gene matches: 3. Germline V gene data show CDR1 as MNHEY and CDR2 as SMNVEV (reference sequence). The CDR3 runs to 13 residues. Written as DNA, the CDR3 is TGTGCCAGCAGGGGACAGTCTCAAGAGACCCAGTACTTC. Translating gives CASRGQSQETQYF.

This clonotype was observed many times. V gene TRBV7-2 combines with J gene TRBJ2-7; 9 bases match TRBD1. V lost 5 bases, J lost 4 bases, and 6 bases stayed unmatched. This CDR3 is built from 14 residues. Germline V gives CDR1 SGHTA, CDR2 FQGNSA. The CDR3: CASSPTTGGYEQYF. DNA of the CDR3: TGTGCCAGCAGCCCCACGACAGGGGGGTACGAGCAGTACTTC.

This clonotype was seen repeatedly, ten times or more. The V call is TRBV7-6, the J call TRBJ2-5; D unclear. Germline V gene data show CDR1 as SGHVS and CDR2 as FNYEAQ. V was shortened by 2 bases and J by 5 bases, with 12 bases between the two germline ends. The CDR3 sequence is 14 residues long. In nucleotides, the CDR3 is TGTGCCAGCAGCTTATTGGATTTTCAGGAGACCCAGTACTTC. It encodes CASSLLDFQETQYF. Based on the CDR3 plus reference TRBV7-6 and TRBJ2-5, the full variable domain is GAGVSQSPRYKVTKRGQDVALRCDPISGHVSLYWYRQALGQGPEFLTYFNYEAQQDKSGLPNDRFSAERPEGSISTLTIQRTEQRDSAMYRCASSLLDFQETQYFGPGTRLLVL.

Many counts were recorded for this clonotype. A junction end diverges from the germline sequence, so it may reflect a read error. The gene calls are TRBV7-8 and TRBJ2-5; perhaps TRBD1 as D (6 bases). CDR3 length: 14 residues. Germline CDR1 SGHVS, CDR2 FQNEAQ. CDR3 amino acids: CASSLMQGQGTQYF. In DNA form, the CDR3 reads TGTGCCAGCAGCTTAATGCAGGGGCAAGGGACCCAGTACTTC.

This chain connects TRBV19 to TRBJ1-2, with a weak D call TRBD1 (6 bases). The germline V gene has CDR1 LNHDA and CDR2 SQIVND (reference sequence). Trimming left V 6 bases short and J 2 bases short, with 16 bases between. The CDR3 contains 15 residues. CDR3 region: CASSPLGQRNYGYTF. CDR3 coding DNA: TGTGCCAGTAGCCCCCTAGGACAGCGGAACTATGGCTACACCTTC.

The chain carries TRBV7-9 and TRBJ1-2; D unresolved. This CDR3 contains 13 residues. Germline V gene lookup returns CDR1 SEHNR and CDR2 FQNEAQ (reference sequence). Trimming removed 5 bases from V and 9 bases from J, with 16 bases in between. For the CDR3, the DNA is TGTGCCAGCAGCAAACGTAGACAAGAAAGCTACACCTTC. Amino acid sequence: CASSKRRQESYTF. Variable domain in full (rest from reference TRBV7-9 and TRBJ1-2): DTGVSQNPRHKITKRGQNVTFRCDPISEHNRLYWYRQTLGQGPEFLTYFQNEAQLEKSRLLSDRFSAERPKGSFSTLEIQRTEQGDSAMYLCASSKRRQESYTFGSGTRLTVV.

The chain joins TRBV5-4 to TRBJ2-3, with 7 positions matching TRBD1. Germline values: CDR1 SGHNT, CDR2 YYREEE (reference sequence). After removal of 4 bases from V and 2 bases from J, the junction contained 7 bases not matched to a gene. CDR3 length: 15 residues. The CDR3 DNA follows: TGTGCCAGCAGCCCCCTGGGACAGTTCACAGATACGCAGTATTTT. Translation: CASSPLGQFTDTQYF.

This clonotype came up many times. V gene TRBV5-1 combines with J gene TRBJ2-1, with 15 bases lining up with TRBD2. The germline gives CDR1 SGHRS, CDR2 YFSETQ. Trimming took 3 bases from V and 8 from J; bases not matched to a gene: 6. The length of the CDR3 is 16 residues. The CDR3 protein is CASSSGLAGGLDEQFF. The CDR3 DNA is TGCGCCAGCAGCTCCGGACTAGCGGGGGGGTTGGATGAGCAGTTCTTC.

This clonotype was seen at least ten times. The rearrangement uses TRBV6-5 and TRBJ2-5; D is possibly TRBD1 (6 bases). The CDR3 sequence is 16 residues long. Germline values: CDR1 MNHEY, CDR2 SVGAGI. Trimming pared 6 bases from V and 0 bases from J, leaving 17 bases between. CDR3 nucleotides: TGTGCCAGCAGACCAAGGCGGACAGCCGACCAAGAGACCCAGTACTTC. Amino acids: CASRPRRTADQETQYF.

In DNA, the CDR3 is TGTGCCAGCAGTGAAGAGGGGTCGAACACTGAAGCTTTCTTT. It codes for CASSEEGSNTEAFF. V and J are TRBV6-1 and TRBJ1-1; D may be TRBD1 (5 bases). The CDR3 contains 14 residues. V shed 1 base and J shed 1 base, with 7 bases lying between them. The V gene's germline CDR1 is MNHNS and CDR2 SASEGT.

The V call is TRBV15, the J call TRBJ1-5; a possible D gene is TRBD1 (6 bases). Trimming left V 1 base short and J 6 bases short, with 13 bases between. This CDR3 has 15 residues. CDR1 is LNHNV, CDR2 YYDKDF, per germline (reference sequence). The CDR3 region is CATSRGRGTSQPQHF. The CDR3 bases are TGTGCCACCAGCAGAGGGAGGGGGACGAGTCAGCCCCAGCATTTT.

The chain uses TRBV7-3 and TRBJ1-2; D gene unclear. Germline V gives CDR1 SGHTA, CDR2 FQGTGA. V was pared by 5 bases and J by 8 bases, with 15 bases between. The CDR3 spans 13 residues. The CDR3: CASSPRFGWGYTF. Here the CDR3 DNA reads TGTGCCAGCAGCCCAAGATTTGGGTGGGGCTACACCTTC. Supplemented by reference TRBV7-3 and TRBJ1-2, the full variable domain reads GAGVSQTPSNKVTEKGKYVELRCDPISGHTALYWYRQSLGQGPEFLIYFQGTGAADDSGLPNDRFFAVRPEGSVSTLKIQRTERGDSAVYLCASSPRFGWGYTFGSGTRLTVV.

This clonotype was seen a single time. This chain links TRBV6-5 with TRBJ2-1, with D tentatively TRBD1 (5 bases). V dropped 4 bases and J dropped 8 bases, with 12 bases sitting between them. Germline V gives CDR1 MNHEY, CDR2 SVGAGI. The CDR3 consists of 13 residues. The CDR3 nucleotides are TGTGCCAGCAGTTCTGGACATAGGTATGAGCAGTTCTTC. Amino acid sequence: CASSSGHRYEQFF.

This clonotype was observed many times. The chain couples TRBV12-3 or TRBV12-4 to TRBJ1-1; 8 bases align to TRBD1. The CDR3 length is 15 residues. V dropped 5 bases and J dropped 1; count of bases not matched to a gene: 6. The CDR3 protein is CASSHAGTGNTEAFF. The DNA for the CDR3 is TGTGCCAGCAGTCACGCCGGGACAGGGAACACTGAAGCTTTCTTT.

This chain links TRBV9 with TRBJ2-7, with a weak D call TRBD1 (6 bases). The V gene lost 0 bases and the J gene lost 0 bases, with 10 bases spanning the gap. Germline assignment: CDR1 SGDLS and CDR2 YYNGEE. The CDR3 has 15 amino acids. The CDR3 nucleotides are TGTGCCAGCAGCGTAGCTACAGGGAGCTCCTACGAGCAGTACTTC. Encoded protein: CASSVATGSSYEQYF.

The sample holds a few counts of this clonotype. The rearrangement links TRBV11-1 to TRBJ2-5, with 7 bases fitting TRBD1. CDR1 is SGHAT and CDR2 is FQDESV in the germline V gene (reference sequence). V lost 8 bases to trimming and J lost 0 bases; unmatched junction nucleotides: 9. CDR3 length: 15 residues. The CDR3 loop reads CASGKTGTYQETQYF. CDR3 DNA: TGTGCCAGCGGGAAGACAGGGACGTACCAAGAGACCCAGTACTTC.

Concerning this clonotype itself: Because the CDR3's place on the DNA is in doubt, the DNA is left out and the CDR3 is given as listed by TCRdb. V and J are TRBV20-1 and TRBJ2-5. Per the germline V gene, CDR1 is DFQATT and CDR2 is SNEGSKA (reference sequence). 11 amino acids form the CDR3, both terminal residues included. The CDR3 is CSASLYQTQYF.